This entry lists 32 T cell receptor beta chains sequenced from one sample in a study of T cells of healthy individuals. TCRdb called the 5' RACE reads again in MiXCR, with one record for every CDR3 protein. This table has roughly 87,000 distinct CDR3 sequences, 17% appearing once. These receptors originate from a human donor in good health.

This sequence joins TRBV4-1 and TRBJ1-3, with a tentative D call TRBD1 (5 bases). V dropped 6 bases and J dropped 4 bases, with 16 bases sitting between them. The CDR3 has 15 residues. The V gene's germline CDR1 is MGHRA and CDR2 YSYEKL. CDR3 DNA sequence: TGCGCCAGCAGAAGAACAGGCCCCGAGGGAAACACCATATATTTT. Protein sequence: CASRRTGPEGNTIYF.

The sample holds a few counts of this clonotype. The chain couples TRBV11-2 to TRBJ1-6; the D gene is possibly TRBD1 (5 bases). This CDR3 comprises 14 residues. V lost 3 bases to trimming and J lost 10 bases, with 13 bases between them. Per germline, CDR1 SGHAT and CDR2 FQNNGV. CDR3: CASSLSRERSPLHF. The CDR3 nucleotides read TGTGCCAGCAGCTTGTCCAGGGAGAGGTCACCCCTCCACTTT. The entire variable domain, with the rest obtained from reference TRBV11-2 and TRBJ1-6, is as follows: EAGVAQSPRYKIIEKRQSVAFWCNPISGHATLYWYQQILGQGPKLLIQFQNNGVVDDSQLPKDRFSAERLKGVDSTLKIQPAKLEDSAVYLCASSLSRERSPLHFGNGTRLTVT.

The chain uses TRBV6-2 or TRBV6-3 and TRBJ2-3, with 7 bases lining up with TRBD2. J lost 2 bases, V lost 2 bases, and 7 bases had no gene match. Germline CDR1 is MNHEY and CDR2 is SVGEGT. The length of the CDR3 is 16 residues. The chain's CDR3 is CASSYKGGRFTDTQYF. The CDR3 nucleotides read TGTGCCAGCAGTTACAAGGGCGGGAGATTCACAGATACGCAGTATTTT.

The chain recombines TRBV7-9 with TRBJ2-3; 8 bases fit TRBD2. The length of the CDR3 is 18 residues. J lost 0 bases, V lost 4 bases, and 12 bases had no gene match. The germline V gene encodes CDR1 SEHNR and CDR2 FQNEAQ (reference sequence). The DNA of the CDR3 is TGTGCCAGCAGCTCGCAACTTGAGCGGGGGCCTAGCACAGATACGCAGTATTTT. Translated: CASSSQLERGPSTDTQYF.

The chain has TRBV4-3 and TRBJ1-1, with TRBD1 as a possible D gene (5 bases). Germline V gene data show CDR1 as LGHNA and CDR2 as YSLEER. V lost 3 bases, J lost 3 bases, and 11 bases lay in between. The CDR3 has 14 amino acids. CDR3 protein: CASSHVGGDTEAFF. The CDR3 coding sequence is TGCGCCAGCAGCCACGTCGGGGGGGACACTGAAGCTTTCTTT.

This clonotype was picked up many times. This sequence joins TRBV5-1 and TRBJ2-1; possible D gene TRBD1, 5 bases. Looked up from germline, CDR1 is SGHRS and CDR2 is YFSETQ. The V gene lost 0 bases and the J gene lost 10 bases, with 14 bases spanning the gap. The CDR3 covers 14 residues. Here the CDR3 reads CASSLARGPREQFF. The CDR3 coding sequence is TGCGCCAGCAGCTTGGCTAGGGGTCCCCGGGAGCAGTTCTTC.

This rearrangement joins TRBV5-1 to TRBJ1-2; the D gene is possibly TRBD1 (5 bases). Trimming took 4 bases from V and 6 from J, leaving 22 bases between them. Looked up from germline, CDR1 is SGHRS and CDR2 is YFSETQ. The CDR3 length is 16 residues. The CDR3 is CASSLTAHKGSDGYTF. CDR3 nucleotide sequence: TGCGCCAGCAGCCTGACAGCCCATAAGGGATCGGATGGCTACACCTTC. The full variable domain, its missing parts supplied by reference TRBV5-1 and TRBJ1-2, is KAGVTQTPRYLIKTRGQQVTLSCSPISGHRSVSWYQQTPGQGLQFLFEYFSETQRNKGNFPGRFSGRQFSNSRSEMNVSTLELGDSALYLCASSLTAHKGSDGYTFGSGTRLTVV.

This clonotype was seen a handful of times. The rearrangement uses TRBV20-1 and TRBJ1-3, with D unclear. V lost 0 bases to trimming and J lost 6 bases, with 9 bases between them. CDR3 length: 13 residues. Germline CDR1 reads DFQATT; CDR2 reads SNEGSKA (reference sequence). In DNA, the CDR3 is TGCAGTGCTAGAGACGGGCGGGTAAACACCATATATTTT. The encoded protein is CSARDGRVNTIYF.

The CDR3, as DNA: TGTGCCAGCAGCCCCAACAGTTACACTGAAGCTTTCTTT. Protein product: CASSPNSYTEAFF. This sequence joins TRBV6-6 and TRBJ1-1, with D hard to call. Germline CDR1 and CDR2: MNHNY and SVGAGI (reference sequence). Trimming removed 6 bases at V and 3 bases at J, with 11 bases between. The CDR3 runs 13 residues.

The table lists this clonotype with a few counts. The rearrangement uses TRBV5-5 and TRBJ2-5, with TRBD2 matching 9 bases. The trim removed 3 bases at V and 5 bases at J, leaving 8 bases unmatched. The CDR3 consists of 15 residues. Germline assignment: CDR1 SGHKS and CDR2 YYEKEE (reference sequence). The CDR3 sequence: CASSSGGSGGETQYF. In DNA, the CDR3 is TGTGCCAGCAGCTCAGGCGGGAGCGGGGGGGAGACCCAGTACTTC.

This sequence joins TRBV10-3 and TRBJ2-3, with 10 bases identical to TRBD2. The CDR3 contains 14 residues. The V gene's germline CDR1 is ENHRY and CDR2 SYGVKD. V shed 10 bases and J 2 bases; nucleotides not matched to a gene: 6. The CDR3 protein is CATRLAGTTDTQYF. The CDR3 nucleotides read TGTGCCACCCGACTAGCGGGTACCACAGATACGCAGTATTTT.

This clonotype occurred a few times. The J gene is TRBJ2-3, the V gene TRBV28, with TRBD2 matching 12 bases. Trimming removed 3 bases from V and 6 bases from J; junction bases left unmatched: 13. Germline V gene lookup returns CDR1 MDHEN and CDR2 SYDVKM. This CDR3 comprises 18 residues. The CDR3 is CASSFPRRASGGGDTQYF. CDR3 coding DNA: TGTGCCAGCAGTTTCCCACGCCGGGCTAGCGGGGGGGGCGATACGCAGTATTTT.

This clonotype was counted only a few times. The chain combines TRBV5-6 with TRBJ2-2; 7 bases fit TRBD1. V lost 3 bases, J lost 6 bases, and 11 bases stayed unmatched. Germline loops: CDR1 SGHDT, CDR2 YYEEEE. The length of the CDR3 is 16 residues. This CDR3 is CASSSLTGVRPGELFF. The CDR3 nucleotides read TGTGCCAGCAGCTCACTTACAGGGGTTCGTCCCGGGGAGCTGTTTTTT.

This clonotype was recorded many times. CDR3 protein: CSAGGGLISGLLNNEQFF. CDR3 sequence (DNA): TGCAGTGCTGGTGGGGGCCTTATTAGCGGATTACTAAACAATGAGCAGTTCTTC. The gene calls are TRBV20-1 and TRBJ2-1; possibly TRBD1 or TRBD2 for D (6 bases each). The CDR3 is made up of 18 amino acids. Trimming stripped 5 bases from V and 5 bases from J, with 28 bases between. The germline V gene has CDR1 DFQATT and CDR2 SNEGSKA (reference sequence).

The J gene is TRBJ1-2, the V gene TRBV7-3; D gene uncertain. Germline values: CDR1 SGHTA, CDR2 FQGTGA. The CDR3 has 14 residues. V was pared by 1 base and J by 12 bases, with 18 bases between. The CDR3 loop reads CASSLSGQSLFHTF. CDR3 in DNA: TGTGCCAGCAGCTTAAGTGGCCAGTCACTCTTCCACACCTTC. The whole variable domain, remainder taken from reference TRBV7-3 and TRBJ1-2, is GAGVSQTPSNKVTEKGKYVELRCDPISGHTALYWYRQSLGQGPEFLIYFQGTGAADDSGLPNDRFFAVRPEGSVSTLKIQRTERGDSAVYLCASSLSGQSLFHTFGSGTRLTVV.

This clonotype was counted only a few times. The gene calls are TRBV7-9 and TRBJ1-4; 9 nucleotides line up with TRBD1. The ends lost 3 bases at V and 7 bases at J; junction bases unmatched: 0. CDR1 is SEHNR, CDR2 FQNEAQ, per germline (reference sequence). The CDR3 has 13 amino acids. In nucleotides, the CDR3 is TGTGCCAGCAGCTTGACAGGGGGTGAAAAACTGTTTTTT. Its translation: CASSLTGGEKLFF. The variable domain in full, completed from reference TRBV7-9 and TRBJ1-4, reads DTGVSQNPRHKITKRGQNVTFRCDPISEHNRLYWYRQTLGQGPEFLTYFQNEAQLEKSRLLSDRFSAERPKGSFSTLEIQRTEQGDSAMYLCASSLTGGEKLFFGSGTQLSVL.

This clonotype was observed at least ten times. The V and J genes are TRBV29-1 and TRBJ1-1; the D gene is possibly TRBD1 (6 bases). The CDR3 contains 14 residues. V lost 3 bases and J 0 bases, leaving 11 bases between the germline ends. Germline CDR1 and CDR2: SQVTM and ANQGSEA. The CDR3 reads CSVDPTGLNTEAFF. For the CDR3, the DNA is TGCAGCGTTGACCCCACAGGGCTGAACACTGAAGCTTTCTTT.

The chain has TRBV2 and TRBJ1-6, with 9 bases fitting TRBD1. In germline, CDR1 is SNHLY, CDR2 FYNNEI. This CDR3 is 15 amino acids long. V shed 5 bases, J shed 10 bases, and the junction held 9 bases outside the gene matches. CDR3 region: CASSTEGQGGSPLHF. The CDR3 DNA follows: TGTGCCAGCAGTACCGAGGGACAGGGAGGATCACCCCTCCACTTT.

This clonotype was recorded many times. V usage is TRBV5-1 and J usage is TRBJ2-3, with D unclear. Trimming pared 0 bases from V and 7 bases from J, leaving 12 bases between. There are 14 residues in the CDR3. The germline gives CDR1 SGHRS, CDR2 YFSETQ. The CDR3 protein is CASSLDTTAYTQYF. Written as DNA, the CDR3 is TGCGCCAGCAGCTTGGACACGACTGCTTATACGCAGTATTTT.

CDR3 DNA: TGTGCCAGCAGCTTTCAGTTAGAGACCCAGTACTTC. It encodes CASSFQLETQYF. This chain connects TRBV5-6 to TRBJ2-5; the D is unclear. V lost 2 bases to trimming and J lost 4 bases, with 6 bases between them. The germline V gene encodes CDR1 SGHDT and CDR2 YYEEEE. The CDR3 spans 12 residues. The full variable domain, completed using reference TRBV5-6 and TRBJ2-5, is DAGVTQSPTHLIKTRGQQVTLRCSPKSGHDTVSWYQQALGQGPQFIFQYYEEEERQRGNFPDRFSGHQFPNYSSELNVNALLLGDSALYLCASSFQLETQYFGPGTRLLVL.

This clonotype was seen only a few times. The chain uses TRBV29-1 and TRBJ1-1; no definite D call. The germline V and J ends were trimmed by 3 bases and 2 bases, with 7 bases remaining between them. The germline gives CDR1 SQVTM, CDR2 ANQGSEA. This CDR3 has 12 amino acids. The CDR3 DNA sequence: TGCAGCGTTGAGCGGAAAAACACTGAAGCTTTCTTT. Its protein product is CSVERKNTEAFF.

This clonotype was counted only a few times. The chain combines TRBV4-1 with TRBJ1-1; D unresolved. The germline CDR1 and CDR2 sequences are MGHRA and YSYEKL. The CDR3 extends over 15 amino acids. The V end was cut by 2 bases, the J end by 0 bases, with 10 bases between. This CDR3 reads CASSQFRPLNTEAFF. Here the CDR3 DNA reads TGCGCCAGCAGCCAATTCAGGCCGTTGAACACTGAAGCTTTCTTT.

Written as DNA, the CDR3 is TGCGCCAGCAGCCAAGTGCTAGCGGGGGACCTCTTGGACATTCAGTACTTC. Residues: CASSQVLAGDLLDIQYF. V is TRBV4-3 and J is TRBJ2-4, with 10 bases lining up with TRBD2. The CDR3 sequence is 17 residues long. V lost 1 base, J lost 8 bases, and 11 bases stayed unmatched. The V gene's germline CDR1 is LGHNA and CDR2 YSLEER.

CDR3 nucleotide sequence: TGTGCCAGCAGCCCCGGGCTCGAGCAGTACTTC. It translates to CASSPGLEQYF. The chain employs TRBV7-2 and TRBJ2-7; D is ambiguous. Trimming took 5 bases from V and 6 from J, leaving 8 bases between them. Germline V gene sequence: CDR1 SGHTA, CDR2 FQGNSA. The CDR3 consists of 11 residues. Full variable domain (rest looked up from reference TRBV7-2 and TRBJ2-7): GAGVSQSPSNKVTEKGKDVELRCDPISGHTALYWYRQSLGQGLEFLIYFQGNSAPDKSGLPSDRFSAERTGGSVSTLTIQRTQQEDSAVYLCASSPGLEQYFGPGTRLTVT.

The table lists this clonotype with a few counts. The chain is built from TRBV24-1 and TRBJ2-2; D call uncertain. V was shortened by 3 bases and J by 0 bases, with 13 bases between the two germline ends. Germline CDR1 and CDR2: KGHDR and SFDVKD. This CDR3 has 17 amino acids. The CDR3 loop reads CATSDTVRAANTGELFF. CDR3 nucleotide sequence: TGTGCCACCAGTGATACTGTTCGAGCAGCGAACACCGGGGAGCTGTTTTTT.

V usage is TRBV18 and J usage is TRBJ2-5, with D hard to call. From germline, CDR1 is KGHSH and CDR2 LQKENI. The CDR3 is 14 residues long. V lost 0 bases and J 5 bases, leaving 10 bases between the germline ends. DNA of the CDR3: TGTGCCAGCTCACCACCATCCCCCCGGGAGACCCAGTACTTC. Protein: CASSPPSPRETQYF.

In DNA form, the CDR3 reads TGTGCCAGCAGAATCGAAAGGACAGCGAGGGGTGAGACCCAGTACTTC. It encodes CASRIERTARGETQYF. V and J are TRBV6-2 or TRBV6-3 and TRBJ2-5; perhaps TRBD1 as D (6 bases). The CDR3 length is 16 residues. CDR1 MNHEY and CDR2 SVGEGT come from the germline V gene. Trimming shortened V by 6 bases and J by 5 bases, and 22 bases separated the two germline ends.

This clonotype was observed at least ten times. This rearrangement joins TRBV29-1 to TRBJ2-3; D remains ambiguous. This CDR3 spans 13 amino acids. CDR1 SQVTM and CDR2 ANQGSEA come from the germline V gene. V was trimmed by 2 bases and J by 0 bases, leaving 6 bases between them. CDR3 nucleotide sequence: TGCAGCGTTGAAAAACATAGCACAGATACGCAGTATTTT. Its translation: CSVEKHSTDTQYF.

The table lists this clonotype with a few counts. The chain links TRBV20-1 to TRBJ2-5; the D is unclear. The germline V gene encodes CDR1 DFQATT and CDR2 SNEGSKA (reference sequence). The CDR3 contains 15 residues. The V end was cut by 3 bases, the J end by 2 bases, with 16 bases between. The CDR3 DNA follows: TGCAGTGCTAGGGGTTTCCCAACCAAACAAGAGACCCAGTACTTC. It is translated as CSARGFPTKQETQYF.

Details on this clonotype: With a much larger clone just one base away, this may be a read error. The chain joins TRBV29-1 to TRBJ1-2; D is ambiguous. The CDR3 extends over 13 amino acids. Germline-derived CDR1 and CDR2 are SQVTM and ANQGSEA. V was trimmed by 3 bases and J by 0 bases, leaving 8 bases between them. The CDR3 loop is CSVEGGPNYGYTF. Here the CDR3 DNA reads TGCAGCGTTGAGGGAGGCCCTAACTATGGCTACACCTTC. Drawing the rest from reference TRBV29-1 and TRBJ1-2, the complete variable domain is SAVISQKPSRDICQRGTSLTIQCQVDSQVTMMFWYRQQPGQSLTLIATANQGSEATYESGFVIDKFPISRPNLTFSTLTVSNMSPEDSSIYLCSVEGGPNYGYTFGSGTRLTVV.

The V and J genes are TRBV4-3 and TRBJ1-2; TRBD1 agrees at 8 bases. The V and J ends lost 4 bases and 6 bases, in that order; junction bases with no gene match: 4. The germline CDR1 and CDR2 sequences are LGHNA and YSLEER. The CDR3 extends over 13 amino acids. The CDR3 DNA is TGCGCCAGCAGCCTAAGGACAGGGAATGGCTACACCTTC. It is translated as CASSLRTGNGYTF.

This sequence joins TRBV4-1 and TRBJ2-7; 8 bases align to TRBD1. J lost 5 bases, V lost 0 bases, and 3 bases had no gene match. The CDR3 is 14 amino acids. Germline V gives CDR1 MGHRA, CDR2 YSYEKL. CDR3 sequence (DNA): TGCGCCAGCAGCCAAGAAGACAGGGGCCACGAGCAGTACTTC. Its translation: CASSQEDRGHEQYF.